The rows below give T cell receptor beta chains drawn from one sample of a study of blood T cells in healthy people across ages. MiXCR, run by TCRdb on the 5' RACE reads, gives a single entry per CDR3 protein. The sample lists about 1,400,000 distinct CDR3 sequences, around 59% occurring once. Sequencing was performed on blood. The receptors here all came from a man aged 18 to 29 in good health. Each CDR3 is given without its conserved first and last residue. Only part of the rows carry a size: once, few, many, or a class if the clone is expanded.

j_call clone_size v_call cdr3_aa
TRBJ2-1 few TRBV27 ASSLSSWFTSYNEQF
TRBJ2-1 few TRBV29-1 SVTTSGRYNEQF
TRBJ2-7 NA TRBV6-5 ASSYGLAGEDEQY
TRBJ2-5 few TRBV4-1 ASSQDAGQETQY
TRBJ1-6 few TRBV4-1 ASSQARNSPLH
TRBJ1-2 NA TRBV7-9 ASSSTENYGYT
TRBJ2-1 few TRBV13 ASSFVGVYNEQF
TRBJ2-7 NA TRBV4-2 ASSQDAIARSEQY
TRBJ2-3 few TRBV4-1 ASSPNSGVTDTQY
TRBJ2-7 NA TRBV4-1 ASSQPGLPTGYEQY
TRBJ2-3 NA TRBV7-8 ASSGHRVSSTDTQY
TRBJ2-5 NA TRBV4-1 ASSHILGAPETQY
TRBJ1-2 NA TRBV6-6 ASSYFRTNYGYT
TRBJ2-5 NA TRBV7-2 ASSLGALGAQY
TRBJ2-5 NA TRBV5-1 ASSPLLDGSKEQY
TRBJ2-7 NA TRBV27 ASSPVRQGFYEQY
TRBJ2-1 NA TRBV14 ASSQELSGEQF
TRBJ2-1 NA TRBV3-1 ASSQFLGSVNEQF
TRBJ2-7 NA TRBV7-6 ASSLQVLAGASYEQY
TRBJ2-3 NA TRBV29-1 SVLKFGQDRADTQY
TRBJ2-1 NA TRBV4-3 ASSQGIWGTYNEQF
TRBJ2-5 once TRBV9 ASSDEGTGASYNEQY
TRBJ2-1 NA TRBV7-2 ASSLDGGLGEQF
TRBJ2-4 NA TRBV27 ASSPDGNRNIQY
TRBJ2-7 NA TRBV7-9 ASNQETGTYEQY
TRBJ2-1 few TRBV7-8 ASSLTSSDSNEQF
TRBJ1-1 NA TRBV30 AWSIDRGAEAF
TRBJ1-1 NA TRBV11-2 ASSSNRDGYTEAF
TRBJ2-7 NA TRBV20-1 SAADRGTYEQY
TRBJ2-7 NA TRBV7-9 AGSRQGHRSYEQY
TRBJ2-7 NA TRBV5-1 ASSLAPSPGNYEQY
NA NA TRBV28 ASSLRGPHEQY
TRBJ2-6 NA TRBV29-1 SVLQAHSGANVLT
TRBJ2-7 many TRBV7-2 ASSPNRIAGNYEQY
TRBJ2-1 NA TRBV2 ARPGGLGNEQF
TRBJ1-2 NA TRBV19 ASSIPRQGNGYT
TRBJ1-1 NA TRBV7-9 ASRSTLNTEAF
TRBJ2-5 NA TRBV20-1 SPSRGEAQY
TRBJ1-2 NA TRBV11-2 ASSLDGVTGRAYT
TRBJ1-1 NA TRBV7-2 ASSLTLGNTEAF
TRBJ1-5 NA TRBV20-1 SAVRKTQH